Given below is one TCR beta chain in context. Its antigen is not identified. Other DNA sequences in this sample translate to the same CDR3. Primers: 60 Vbeta forward and 13 Jbeta reverse. Assay used: immunoSEQ multiplex PCR; TCRdb lists only in-frame clones, some missing. Among 130,000 or so clones listed, around 80% were seen once. These data originate in a study of cytomegalovirus exposure and HLA in healthy donors. The study, taken as a whole, reports: The study recorded about 150 TCR beta chains that were cytomegalovirus-associated. Associated with HLA alleles at 0.05 false discovery rate in a later analysis were 15,000 to 20,000 TCR beta sequences.

Trimming removed 4 bases from V and 3 bases from J; junction bases left unmatched: 1. The length of the CDR3 is 13 residues. Germline V gene sequence: CDR1 SGHRS, CDR2 YFSETQ. The sequence derives from a man under 40 in good health and CMV-seronegative. Sequencing was performed on PBMCs. The chain combines TRBV5-1 with TRBJ2-3; 8 positions match TRBD2. In DNA form, the CDR3 reads TGCGCCAGCAGCCCGGGAGGGACAGATACGCAGTATTTT. The encoded protein is CASSPGGTDTQYF. Drawing the rest from reference TRBV5-1 and TRBJ2-3, the complete variable domain is KAGVTQTPRYLIKTRGQQVTLSCSPISGHRSVSWYQQTPGQGLQFLFEYFSETQRNKGNFPGRFSGRQFSNSRSEMNVSTLELGDSALYLCASSPGGTDTQYFGPGTRLTVL.